The 21 T cell receptor beta chains reported below all come from one sample, sequenced in a study of pediatric ulcerative colitis. One to two pinch biopsies were taken from the rectum during colonoscopy. Clones were read by immunoSEQ multiplex PCR, and TCRdb kept only the in-frame ones, dropping some. The sample holds 35,000 to 45,000 clones, 75% seen once. The sample consisted of gut tissue. The receptors were gathered from a boy aged 5-17 years with severe ulcerative colitis.

This clone was seen only a few times. The J gene is TRBJ2-2, the V gene TRBV7-3; D uncertain. The CDR3 is made up of 18 amino acids. Trimming cost V 4 bases and J 4 bases, with 22 bases left between them. The germline V gene has CDR1 SGHTA and CDR2 FQGTGA. The CDR3 is CASSSPPGQNRGTGELFF. CDR3 nucleotides: TGTGCCAGCAGCTCTCCCCCGGGCCAAAATCGAGGCACCGGGGAGCTGTTTTTT.

This chain links TRBV19 with TRBJ2-6; D unresolved. The CDR3 spans 16 residues. Trimming cost V 5 bases and J 0 bases, with 11 bases left between them. Germline CDR1 reads LNHDA; CDR2 reads SQIVND (reference sequence). CDR3 sequence reads: CASSSRHTSGANVLTF. DNA for the CDR3: TGTGCCAGTAGTTCCCGACACACCTCTGGGGCCAACGTCCTGACTTTC.

The chain recombines TRBV7-9 with TRBJ2-1, with 7 bases aligning to TRBD2. V was clipped by 4 bases and J by 3 bases; unmatched bases: 6. Germline loops: CDR1 SEHNR, CDR2 FQNEAQ (reference sequence). CDR3 length equals 15 residues. CDR3 sequence reads: CASSSRGENYNEQFF. CDR3 in DNA: TGTGCCAGCAGCTCCCGGGGGGAGAACTACAATGAGCAGTTCTTC.

This rearrangement joins TRBV10-2 to TRBJ2-1; 8 bases are a match to TRBD2. This CDR3 comprises 16 residues. Germline V gene sequence: CDR1 WSHSY, CDR2 SAAADI. V was pared by 5 bases and J by 6 bases, with 12 bases of the junction left unmatched. This chain's CDR3 is CASSHGTSGGPNEQFF. The CDR3 nucleotides are TGCGCCAGCAGTCACGGGACTAGTGGGGGTCCCAATGAGCAGTTCTTC.

The chain recombines TRBV5-6 with TRBJ2-2; D is possibly TRBD2 (5 bases). This CDR3 region has 14 residues. The germline V and J ends were trimmed by 4 bases and 7 bases, with 14 bases remaining between them. The germline gives CDR1 SGHDT, CDR2 YYEEEE. The CDR3 reads CASSVLAGVGELFF. The DNA for the CDR3 is TGTGCCAGCAGCGTCCTGGCCGGGGTCGGGGAGCTGTTTTTT.

The gene calls are TRBV18 and TRBJ2-5, with D perhaps assigned TRBD1 or TRBD2 (5 bases each). The germline CDR1 and CDR2 sequences are KGHSH and LQKENI. The CDR3 contains 15 residues. Trimming pared 3 bases from V and 5 bases from J, leaving 16 bases between. The CDR3 region is CASSPPGPGRETQYF. In DNA, the CDR3 is TGTGCCAGCTCACCCCCGGGACCCGGTCGGGAGACCCAGTACTTC.

V usage is TRBV15 and J usage is TRBJ1-5, with D maybe TRBD1 (6 bases). In germline, CDR1 is LNHNV, CDR2 YYDKDF (reference sequence). CDR3 length equals 16 residues. V lost 1 base and J 3 bases, leaving 13 bases between the germline ends. The CDR3 loop is CATSRGRGQINQPQHF. As DNA, the CDR3 is TGTGCCACCAGCAGAGGGCGAGGACAGATCAATCAGCCCCAGCATTTT.

This clone was observed a few times. The chain carries TRBV7-9 and TRBJ1-1, with a weak D call TRBD1 (6 bases). Germline values: CDR1 SEHNR, CDR2 FQNEAQ (reference sequence). This CDR3 has 15 amino acids. V shed 0 bases and J shed 3 bases, with 11 bases lying between them. The CDR3 sequence: CASSLAGGMDTEAFF. CDR3 sequence (DNA): TGTGCCAGCAGCTTAGCAGGGGGAATGGACACTGAAGCTTTCTTT.

The J gene is TRBJ2-7, the V gene TRBV9, with no clear D. The CDR3 runs 15 residues. Per germline, CDR1 SGDLS and CDR2 YYNGEE. V lost 0 bases and J lost 0, with 10 bases in between. The CDR3 protein is CASSVGGSSSYEQYF. DNA of the CDR3: TGTGCCAGCAGCGTAGGTGGCTCAAGCTCCTACGAGCAGTACTTC.

This chain connects TRBV9 to TRBJ1-4; TRBD1 matches 7 bases. The trim removed 3 bases at V and 5 bases at J, leaving 4 bases unmatched. The CDR3 extends over 14 amino acids. Germline V gene data show CDR1 as SGDLS and CDR2 as YYNGEE. DNA for the CDR3: TGTGCCAGCAGCGACGCAGGGGGAAATGAAAAACTGTTTTTT. It is translated as CASSDAGGNEKLFF.

This clone was counted only a few times. The chain links TRBV18 to TRBJ2-2, with D perhaps TRBD1 (5 bases). The V end lost 5 bases, the J end lost 1 base, and 8 bases lay between the germline ends. The CDR3 is made up of 14 amino acids. Germline-derived CDR1 and CDR2 are KGHSH and LQKENI. Here the CDR3 reads CASSSGQNTGELFF. CDR3 DNA sequence: TGTGCCAGCTCATCCGGACAGAACACCGGGGAGCTGTTTTTT.

This sequence joins TRBV9 and TRBJ2-2; 10 bases align to TRBD1. The trim removed 0 bases at V and 4 bases at J, leaving 3 bases unmatched. The germline V gene has CDR1 SGDLS and CDR2 YYNGEE. CDR3 size: 16 residues. CDR3 DNA sequence: TGTGCCAGCAGCGTAGTAGGGACAGGGGCCACCGGGGAGCTGTTTTTT. It yields the protein CASSVVGTGATGELFF.

This clone has just a few counts. This chain connects TRBV7-8 to TRBJ2-2, with D perhaps being TRBD1 or TRBD2 (6 bases each). The CDR3 covers 16 residues. Trimming removed 1 base at V and 4 bases at J, with 13 bases between. Germline-derived CDR1 and CDR2 are SGHVS and FQNEAQ. In nucleotides, the CDR3 is TGTGCCAGCAGCTTAGACGGGGGCGCGAGCACCGGGGAGCTGTTTTTT. Amino acids: CASSLDGGASTGELFF.

The chain combines TRBV28 with TRBJ2-7; tentative D call: TRBD1 (5 bases). Trimming shortened V by 8 bases and J by 0 bases, and 20 bases separated the two germline ends. Germline CDR1 reads MDHEN; CDR2 reads SYDVKM. This CDR3 contains 16 residues. As DNA, the CDR3 is TGTGCCAGCCCCCCCCCTGGGGCGTACGACTCCTACGAGCAGTACTTC. Translated: CASPPPGAYDSYEQYF.

This chain links TRBV9 with TRBJ2-1; perhaps TRBD1 as D (6 bases). The V gene lost 0 bases and the J gene lost 0 bases, with 13 bases spanning the gap. The CDR3 runs 17 residues. The germline V gene encodes CDR1 SGDLS and CDR2 YYNGEE. The CDR3 DNA reads as TGTGCCAGCAGCGTAGACAGGACAGCAAGCTCCTACAATGAGCAGTTCTTC. Its protein is CASSVDRTASSYNEQFF.

CDR3 sequence (DNA): TGTGCCAGCAGCGAGGACGGACTAGTGGGTCCCGAGCAGTACTTC. This codes for CASSEDGLVGPEQYF. V is TRBV13 and J is TRBJ2-7, with 7 bases that match TRBD2. This CDR3 has 15 residues. CDR1 and CDR2 (germline): PRHDT, FYEKMQ (reference sequence). V was pared by 5 bases and J by 6 bases, with 13 bases of the junction left unmatched.

V gene TRBV6-6 combines with J gene TRBJ2-7; D gene unclear. This CDR3 comprises 12 residues. V was trimmed by 5 bases and J by 4 bases, leaving 9 bases between them. CDR1 is MNHNY, CDR2 SVGAGI, per germline (reference sequence). In DNA form, the CDR3 reads TGTGCCAGCAGTACGGCTCGGTACGAGCAGTACTTC. Protein: CASSTARYEQYF.

The gene calls are TRBV2 and TRBJ2-3; D is ambiguous. The length of the CDR3 is 16 residues. Trimming stripped 7 bases from V and 4 bases from J, with 21 bases between. Germline CDR1 reads SNHLY; CDR2 reads FYNNEI. CDR3 DNA sequence: TGTGCCAGCACTGGATCGCACTCCAAAAGGGCAGATACGCAGTATTTT. Amino acids: CASTGSHSKRADTQYF.

V gene TRBV6-1 combines with J gene TRBJ1-5, with TRBD1 matching 7 bases. Unmatched junction bases numbered 9, after V lost 1 base and J lost 6 bases. Germline CDR1 and CDR2: MNHNS and SASEGT. This CDR3 has 16 residues. CDR3 sequence reads: CASSEVPPRGIQPQHF. DNA of the CDR3: TGTGCCAGCAGTGAAGTCCCCCCCAGGGGGATTCAGCCCCAGCATTTT.

This clone was recorded a few times. This chain links TRBV5-1 with TRBJ1-1; D is undetermined. The CDR3 length is 15 residues. CDR1 is SGHRS and CDR2 is YFSETQ in the germline V gene. The ends were cut back, 0 bases at V and 1 base at J, with 10 bases in the middle. This CDR3 is CASSLGQVQNTEAFF. The CDR3 nucleotides are TGCGCCAGCAGCTTGGGGCAGGTACAGAACACTGAAGCTTTCTTT.

The gene calls are TRBV7-3 and TRBJ2-1, with 8 bases identical to TRBD1. CDR3 length equals 14 residues. V shed 1 base and J 6 bases; nucleotides not matched to a gene: 2. Germline V gene lookup returns CDR1 SGHTA and CDR2 FQGTGA. CDR3 coding DNA: TGTGCCAGCAGCTTAATGGACAGGGCCAATGAGCAGTTCTTC. It translates to CASSLMDRANEQFF.